The clone carrying this T cell receptor (beta chain) was seen many times. What it binds is unknown. The sample belongs to a study of T cells after yellow fever vaccination. Whole-study context: Low-cell-number fractions were prepared with SMART-Seq v4 Ultra Low Input. Study-level points and caveats: Clones from primary vaccination mostly reappeared after the booster (roughly 97% CD4, about 85% CD8). Just a small share of clonotypes turned up in the CD4 compartment as well as the CD8 compartment.

TCRdb called the 5' RACE reads again in MiXCR, with one record for every CDR3 protein. The sample lists about 200,000 distinct CDR3 sequences, around 3.1% seen once, with roughly 3.2% in the top ten. Germline V gene lookup returns CDR1 SGHRS and CDR2 YFSETQ. There are 13 residues in the CDR3. The junction had 6 bases not matched to a gene; V was cut back by 5 bases and J by 8 bases. This TCR came from a man aged 18 to 35 who received the YFV17D yellow fever vaccine. The rearrangement joins TRBV5-1 to TRBJ2-1; 8 nucleotides match TRBD2. The source material was CD4+ T cells sorted from PBMCs, sampled 10 days after the yellow fever booster vaccination. The CDR3 loop reads CASSRAGVDEQFF. For the CDR3, the DNA is TGCGCCAGCAGTCGAGCGGGGGTCGATGAGCAGTTCTTC.